Listed below are T cell receptor beta chains from one sample, sequenced in a study of blood T cells in healthy people across ages. Via MiXCR, TCRdb re-called the 5' RACE reads, giving one row per CDR3 protein. The data show about 400,000 distinct CDR3 sequences, 45% to 60% seen once. Sequenced sample: blood. These receptors originate from a man aged 55 to 70 in good health. The CDR3 runs from the conserved cysteine through the conserved F or W. A D gene is named only where the DNA matches it firmly. Clone sizes are given selectively: once, few, many, or a class where the clone is expanded.

few	TRBD2	TRBV2	TRBJ2-1	CASSEPGLASNNEQFF	TGTGCCAGCAGTGAACCCGGACTAGCGAGTAACAATGAGCAGTTCTTC
-	TRBD1	TRBV20-1	TRBJ1-2	CSAKDREVNYGYTF	TGCAGTGCTAAGGACAGGGAAGTTAACTATGGCTACACCTTC
-	TRBD1	TRBV2	TRBJ2-7	CATSTGNTYEQYF	TGTGCCACCTCGACAGGGAATACCTACGAGCAGTACTTC
-	TRBD2	TRBV7-2	TRBJ2-4	CASSSEGAGANLVKNIQYF	TGTGCCAGCAGCTCCGAGGGAGCGGGAGCGAATTTAGTCAAAAACATTCAGTACTTC
-	TRBD2	TRBV24-1	TRBJ2-5	CATSDAGGPRQETQYF	TGTGCCACCAGTGATGCGGGAGGGCCTAGGCAAGAGACCCAGTACTTC
few	-	TRBV6-5	TRBJ1-2	CASISVNYGYTF	TGTGCCAGCATCTCCGTCAACTATGGCTACACCTTC
-	-	TRBV3-1	TRBJ1-2	CASSQGTGGYIF	TGTGCCAGCAGCCAAGGGACGGGGGGCTACATCTTC
-	TRBD1	TRBV20-1	TRBJ1-1	CSARALQGPTNTEAFF	TGCAGTGCTAGGGCCCTACAGGGGCCGACGAACACTGAAGCTTTCTTT
-	-	TRBV10-3	TRBJ2-7	CAIRQGPETYEQYF	TGTGCCATCAGGCAGGGCCCAGAGACCTACGAGCAGTACTTC
few	-	TRBV25-1	TRBJ1-1	CASSEWRANTEAFF	TGTGCCAGCAGTGAATGGCGGGCGAACACTGAAGCTTTCTTT
-	TRBD1	TRBV5-6	TRBJ2-4	CASSYGTGGVRVQYF	TGTGCCAGCAGCTACGGGACAGGGGGTGTTCGGGTTCAGTACTTC
few	-	TRBV4-3	TRBJ2-3	CASSQESSTDTQYF	TGCGCCAGCAGCCAAGAGAGTAGCACAGATACGCAGTATTTT